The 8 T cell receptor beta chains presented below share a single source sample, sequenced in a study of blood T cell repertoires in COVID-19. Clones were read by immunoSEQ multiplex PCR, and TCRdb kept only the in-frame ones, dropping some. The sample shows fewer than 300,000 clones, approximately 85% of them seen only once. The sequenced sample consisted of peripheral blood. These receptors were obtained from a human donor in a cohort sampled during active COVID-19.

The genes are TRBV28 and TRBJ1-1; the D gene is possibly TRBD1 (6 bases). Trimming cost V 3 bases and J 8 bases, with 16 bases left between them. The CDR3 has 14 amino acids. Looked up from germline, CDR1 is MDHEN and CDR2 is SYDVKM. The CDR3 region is CASSFRQASVEAFF. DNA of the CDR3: TGTGCCAGCAGTTTTCGACAGGCCTCAGTAGAAGCTTTCTTT.

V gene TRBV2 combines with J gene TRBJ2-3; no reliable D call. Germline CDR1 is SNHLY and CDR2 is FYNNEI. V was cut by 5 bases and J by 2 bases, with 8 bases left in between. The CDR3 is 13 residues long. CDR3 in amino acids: CASSQDYTDTQYF. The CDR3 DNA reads TGTGCCAGCAGTCAGGATTACACAGATACGCAGTATTTT.

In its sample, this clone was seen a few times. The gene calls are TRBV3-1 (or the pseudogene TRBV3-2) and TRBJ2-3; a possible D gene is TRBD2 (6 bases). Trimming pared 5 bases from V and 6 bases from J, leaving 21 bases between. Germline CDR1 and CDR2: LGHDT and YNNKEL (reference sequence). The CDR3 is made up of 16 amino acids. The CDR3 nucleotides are TGTGCCAGCAGCTTTGCTAGCGCCAGAGGAGGGGATACGCAGTATTTT. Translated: CASSFASARGGDTQYF.

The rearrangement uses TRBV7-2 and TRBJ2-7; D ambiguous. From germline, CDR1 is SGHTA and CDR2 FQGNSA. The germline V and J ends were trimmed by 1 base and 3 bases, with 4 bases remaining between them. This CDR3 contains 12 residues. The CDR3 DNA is TGTGCCAGCAGCTTAGTAGACTACGAGCAGTACTTC. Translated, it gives CASSLVDYEQYF.

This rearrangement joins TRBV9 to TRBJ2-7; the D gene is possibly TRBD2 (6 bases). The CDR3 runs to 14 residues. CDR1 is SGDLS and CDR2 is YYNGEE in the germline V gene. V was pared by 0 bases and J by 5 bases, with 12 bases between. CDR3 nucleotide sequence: TGTGCCAGCAGCGTAGACGGGAGCATAAACGAGCAGTACTTC. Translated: CASSVDGSINEQYF.

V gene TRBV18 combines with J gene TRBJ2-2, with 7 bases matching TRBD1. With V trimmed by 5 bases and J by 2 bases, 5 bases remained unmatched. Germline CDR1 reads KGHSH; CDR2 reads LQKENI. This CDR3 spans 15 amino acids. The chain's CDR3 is CASSTGTANTGELFF. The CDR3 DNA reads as TGTGCCAGCTCAACCGGGACAGCTAACACCGGGGAGCTGTTTTTT. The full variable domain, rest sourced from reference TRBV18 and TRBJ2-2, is NAGVMQNPRHLVRRRGQEARLRCSPMKGHSHVYWYRQLPEEGLKFMVYLQKENIIDESGMPKERFSAEFPKEGPSILRIQQVVRGDSAAYFCASSTGTANTGELFFGEGSRLTVL.

In DNA form, the CDR3 reads TGTGCCAGCAGCGTAGCGCTAGCGGGAGGCCGCGACAATGAGCAGTTCTTC. Translated, it gives CASSVALAGGRDNEQFF. This chain connects TRBV9 to TRBJ2-1; TRBD2 aligns across 11 bases. CDR3 length equals 17 residues. The germline V gene has CDR1 SGDLS and CDR2 YYNGEE. Unmatched junction bases numbered 7, after V lost 0 bases and J lost 5 bases.

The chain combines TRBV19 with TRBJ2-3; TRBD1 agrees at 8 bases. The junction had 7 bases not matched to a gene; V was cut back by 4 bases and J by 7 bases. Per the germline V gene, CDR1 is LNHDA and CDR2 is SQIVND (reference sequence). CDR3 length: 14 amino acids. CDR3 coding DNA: TGTGCCAGTAGTAGTACAGGGGGAAGGAATACGCAGTATTTT. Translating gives CASSSTGGRNTQYF.